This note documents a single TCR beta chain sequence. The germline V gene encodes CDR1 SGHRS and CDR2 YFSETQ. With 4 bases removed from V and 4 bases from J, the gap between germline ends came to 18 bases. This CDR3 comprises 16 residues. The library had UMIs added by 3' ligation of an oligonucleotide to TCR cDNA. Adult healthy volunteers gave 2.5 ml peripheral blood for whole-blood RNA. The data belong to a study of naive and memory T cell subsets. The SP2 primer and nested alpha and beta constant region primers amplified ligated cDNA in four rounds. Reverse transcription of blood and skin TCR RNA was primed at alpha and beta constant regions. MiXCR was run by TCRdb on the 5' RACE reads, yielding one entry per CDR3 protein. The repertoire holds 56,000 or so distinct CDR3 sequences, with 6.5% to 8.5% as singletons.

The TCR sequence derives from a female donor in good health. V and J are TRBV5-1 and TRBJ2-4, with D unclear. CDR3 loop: CASSPRPPLAKNIQYF. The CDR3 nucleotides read TGCGCCAGCAGCCCTCGGCCACCCTTGGCAAAAAACATTCAGTACTTC.